Shown below are 21 T cell receptor beta chains from a single sample sequenced in a study of CD4+ T cells in melanoma. Some clones are missing from TCRdb's copy, which holds only in-frame ones; the method was immunoSEQ multiplex PCR. The sample shows over 15,000 clones, around four fifths of them seen only once. Sequenced input: cells from a culture (not recorded whether cultured in vitro). The receptors derive from a human donor with melanoma.

This sequence joins TRBV5-1 and TRBJ1-1; no definite D call. CDR1 is SGHRS, CDR2 YFSETQ, per germline. With 0 bases removed from V and 7 bases from J, the gap between germline ends came to 10 bases. This CDR3 is 13 amino acids long. The CDR3 nucleotides are TGCGCCAGCAGCTTGGCGGCAGGCATTGAAGCTTTCTTT. It codes for CASSLAAGIEAFF.

For this clone: Germline and junction disagree at one end, which may indicate a read error. This CDR3 reads CASRQAVTNTQYF. DNA of the CDR3: TGTGCCAGCAGGCAGGCCGTCACAAATACGCAGTATTTT. The chain combines TRBV2 with TRBJ2-3; D unclear. This CDR3 spans 13 amino acids. Looked up from germline, CDR1 is SNHLY and CDR2 is FYNNEI.

About this clone: The junction differs from germline at one of its ends, possibly a read error. The V and J genes are TRBV7-7 and TRBJ2-1; possible D gene TRBD1, 5 bases. Germline V gene sequence: CDR1 SSHAT, CDR2 FNYEAQ (reference sequence). The CDR3 is made up of 14 amino acids. CDR3 residues: CASSLGAGNNEQFF. DNA for the CDR3: TGTGCTAGCAGCTTAGGGGCAGGCAACAATGAGCAGTTCTTC.

The V call is TRBV7-9, the J call TRBJ2-3; TRBD2 matches at 8 bases. V lost 5 bases to trimming and J lost 4 bases; unmatched junction nucleotides: 5. CDR3 length equals 14 residues. Germline CDR1 and CDR2: SEHNR and FQNEAQ (reference sequence). The CDR3: CASSPSGGPDTQYF. CDR3 DNA: TGTGCCAGCAGCCCAAGCGGGGGTCCAGATACGCAGTATTTT. Using reference TRBV7-9 and TRBJ2-3 for the parts outside the CDR3, the full variable domain is DTGVSQNPRHKITKRGQNVTFRCDPISEHNRLYWYRQTLGQGPEFLTYFQNEAQLEKSRLLSDRFSAERPKGSFSTLEIQRTEQGDSAMYLCASSPSGGPDTQYFGPGTRLTVL.

V gene TRBV7-8 combines with J gene TRBJ2-2; unclear D gene. Trimming cost V 5 bases and J 8 bases, with 21 bases left between them. The CDR3 is 16 residues long. Germline V gene sequence: CDR1 SGHVS, CDR2 FQNEAQ. CDR3 nucleotides: TGTGCCAGCAGCCCAATAGGTGTCCTGGATGAAGGGGAGCTGTTTTTT. Protein: CASSPIGVLDEGELFF.

The chain employs TRBV19 and TRBJ1-5; possible D gene TRBD1, 6 bases. V lost 6 bases and J lost 2, with 11 bases in between. Germline V CDR1 and CDR2: LNHDA, SQIVND (reference sequence). The CDR3 covers 14 residues. The CDR3 region has the DNA TGTGCCAGTAGGGATAGACAGGGCAATCAGCCCCAGCATTTT. Protein product: CASRDRQGNQPQHF.

The gene calls are TRBV5-1 and TRBJ1-2, with 9 bases lining up with TRBD1. Trimming removed 4 bases from V and 7 bases from J; junction bases left unmatched: 11. The CDR3 covers 15 residues. Germline V gene sequence: CDR1 SGHRS, CDR2 YFSETQ. The DNA of the CDR3 is TGCGCCAGCAGCCCCTCCGGGACAGGGTATGTTGGCTACACCTTC. It yields the protein CASSPSGTGYVGYTF.

The chain uses TRBV14 and TRBJ1-6; no definite D call. CDR1 and CDR2 from the germline V gene are SGHDN and FVKESK. V was cut by 1 base and J by 9 bases, with 7 bases left in between. The length of the CDR3 is 13 residues. This CDR3 reads CASSQVWGSPLHF. The CDR3 bases are TGTGCCAGCAGCCAAGTGTGGGGTTCACCCCTCCACTTT.

The sample holds a few counts of this clone. V is TRBV19 and J is TRBJ1-5; D not certain. Germline V gene sequence: CDR1 LNHDA, CDR2 SQIVND (reference sequence). The CDR3 sequence is 12 residues long. The V end was cut by 3 bases, the J end by 4 bases, with 4 bases between. CDR3 bases: TGTGCCAGTAGTATTGATAATCAGCCCCAGCATTTT. Translated, it gives CASSIDNQPQHF.

This chain links TRBV5-1 with TRBJ2-7; possible D gene TRBD2, 5 bases. The CDR3 extends over 14 amino acids. The ends were cut back, 0 bases at V and 6 bases at J, with 13 bases in the middle. Germline V gives CDR1 SGHRS, CDR2 YFSETQ. The CDR3 sequence is CASSLEGFRGEQYF. CDR3 nucleotides: TGCGCCAGCAGCTTGGAAGGGTTTCGGGGCGAGCAGTACTTC.

The chain combines TRBV9 with TRBJ1-4, with a weak D call TRBD1 (5 bases). Germline V gives CDR1 SGDLS, CDR2 YYNGEE. The CDR3 loop spans 12 amino acids. Trimming stripped 5 bases from V and 8 bases from J, with 10 bases between. CDR3 sequence (DNA): TGTGCCAGCAGTCGGGACGGGGAAAAACTGTTTTTT. Translation gives CASSRDGEKLFF. Based on the CDR3 plus reference TRBV9 and TRBJ1-4, the full variable domain is DSGVTQTPKHLITATGQRVTLRCSPRSGDLSVYWYQQSLDQGLQFLIQYYNGEERAKGNILERFSAQQFPDLHSELNLSSLELGDSALYFCASSRDGEKLFFGSGTQLSVL.

The V call is TRBV11-2, the J call TRBJ2-7; the D call may be TRBD1 or TRBD2 (6 bases each). V was shortened by 1 base and J by 4 bases, with 20 bases between the two germline ends. The CDR3 has 17 residues. Looked up from germline, CDR1 is SGHAT and CDR2 is FQNNGV. The CDR3 DNA reads as TGTGCCAGCAGCTTAGTCGAGTTGGGGGCGCGGGGTTACGAGCAGTACTTC. Its protein is CASSLVELGARGYEQYF. The full variable domain, rest sourced from reference TRBV11-2 and TRBJ2-7, is EAGVAQSPRYKIIEKRQSVAFWCNPISGHATLYWYQQILGQGPKLLIQFQNNGVVDDSQLPKDRFSAERLKGVDSTLKIQPAKLEDSAVYLCASSLVELGARGYEQYFGPGTRLTVT.

The rearrangement joins TRBV5-6 to TRBJ2-5, with 9 bases fitting TRBD1. Looked up from germline, CDR1 is SGHDT and CDR2 is YYEEEE. CDR3 size: 15 residues. V lost 6 bases, J lost 1 base, and 7 bases stayed unmatched. The CDR3 region is CASNAGQGPQETQYF. The CDR3 DNA reads as TGTGCCAGCAACGCTGGACAGGGGCCCCAAGAGACCCAGTACTTC.

The chain carries TRBV6-1 and TRBJ1-5, with D possibly being TRBD1 (6 bases). The V gene lost 10 bases and the J gene lost 3 bases, with 13 bases spanning the gap. The germline V gene encodes CDR1 MNHNS and CDR2 SASEGT. CDR3 length equals 13 residues. CDR3 in amino acids: CATSDRNNQPQHF. The CDR3 DNA reads TGTGCCACCTCGGACAGAAACAATCAGCCCCAGCATTTT.

V usage is TRBV19 and J usage is TRBJ1-3; TRBD1 is a possible D gene (6 bases). This CDR3 contains 14 residues. Trimming pared 5 bases from V and 1 base from J, leaving 9 bases between. Germline CDR1 and CDR2: LNHDA and SQIVND (reference sequence). CDR3 residues: CASSVQGSGNTIYF. CDR3 in DNA: TGTGCCAGTAGTGTACAGGGTTCTGGAAACACCATATATTTT.

This chain links TRBV5-4 with TRBJ2-3; D remains unclear. Germline CDR1 and CDR2: SGHNT and YYREEE (reference sequence). The CDR3 spans 13 residues. V was cut by 0 bases and J by 9 bases, with 11 bases left in between. The CDR3 loop reads CASSLANQRTQYF. Here the CDR3 DNA reads TGTGCCAGCAGCTTGGCCAACCAGAGGACGCAGTATTTT.

The chain employs TRBV6-5 and TRBJ2-7; 8 bases align to TRBD2. Germline CDR1 MNHEY, CDR2 SVGAGI. The CDR3 covers 14 residues. Trimming took 5 bases from V and 3 from J; bases not matched to a gene: 6. Here the CDR3 reads CASSLRGEIYEQYF. In nucleotides, the CDR3 is TGTGCCAGCAGTCTGCGGGGGGAAATCTACGAGCAGTACTTC.

This sequence joins TRBV27 and TRBJ1-2, with D possibly matching TRBD1 (6 bases). CDR1 and CDR2 from the germline V gene are MNHEY and SMNVEV (reference sequence). There are 13 residues in the CDR3. Trimming cost V 6 bases and J 3 bases, with 11 bases left between them. This CDR3 reads CASRRTAHYGYTF. In nucleotides, the CDR3 is TGTGCCAGCAGGAGGACAGCCCACTATGGCTACACCTTC.

The gene calls are TRBV10-3 and TRBJ1-2, with unresolved D. CDR3 length: 14 amino acids. Germline assignment: CDR1 ENHRY and CDR2 SYGVKD. The V and J ends lost 7 bases and 5 bases respectively, with 17 bases between them. CDR3 sequence: CAITPDRETYGYTF. CDR3 nucleotides: TGTGCCATCACCCCGGACCGGGAAACGTATGGCTACACCTTC.

The CDR3 spells CASSLHAEAFF. In DNA form, the CDR3 reads TGTGCCAGCAGCTTACACGCTGAAGCTTTCTTT. This rearrangement joins TRBV7-8 to TRBJ1-1; D is unresolved. This CDR3 spans 11 amino acids. CDR1 is SGHVS, CDR2 FQNEAQ, per germline. Trimming took 2 bases from V and 6 from J, leaving 4 bases between them.

This chain connects TRBV5-1 to TRBJ2-1; D may correspond to TRBD1 or TRBD2 (5 bases each). Germline V gene data show CDR1 as SGHRS and CDR2 as YFSETQ. This CDR3 region has 15 residues. The V end lost 1 base, the J end lost 6 bases, and 14 bases lay between the germline ends. This CDR3 reads CASSLSGAGPNEQFF. In nucleotides, the CDR3 is TGCGCCAGCAGCTTGTCCGGGGCAGGCCCCAATGAGCAGTTCTTC.